The TCR beta chain described here comes from a study of shared clonotypes between healthy human individuals. Background on the study: Researchers assigned three CD4 naive, three CD4 memory, two CD8 naive and one CD8 memory plate to each donor.

Division of CD4+ cells produced a CD45RA+ naive subset and a CD45RA-negative memory subset. The deep-level immunoSEQ assay was used. Generated by immunoSEQ multiplex PCR, the TCRdb table keeps only in-frame clones and is missing some. The data contain approximately 2.5 million clones, around nine tenths of them singletons. This TCR was recovered from a young man in good health. Material for sequencing was naive CD4+ T cells sorted from blood. Documented subset: CD45RA+ positively selected.

The CDR3 DNA sequence: TGTGCCAGCAGCACAAATTCGGGACAGAATTCACCCCTCCACTTT. Protein sequence: CASSTNSGQNSPLHF. The rearrangement links TRBV28 to TRBJ1-6; 7 bases fit TRBD1. CDR3 length equals 15 residues. Germline V gives CDR1 MDHEN, CDR2 SYDVKM. V shed 6 bases and J 7 bases; nucleotides not matched to a gene: 9.